This TCR beta chain was captured in a study of blood T cell repertoires in COVID-19. Study summary: Sites in the United States, Italy and Spain provided acute and convalescent COVID-19 samples. From T cells, B-cell-depleted T cells, or PBMCs came the material, which was cDNA or gDNA.

In the study's own analysis: It was from reference gene primer amplification that nucleated cell counts were estimated. Assay: immunoSEQ multiplex PCR; the TCRdb copy retains only in-frame clones and omits some. D and trimming were read from the DNA, whereas the V and J calls and clone size are those reported in that table. The profile shows a few hundred thousand clones, 70% to 90% of them singletons. The source material was peripheral blood. This receptor was obtained from a woman between 65 and 79 years old with acute or convalescent COVID-19.

The DNA for the CDR3 is TGCGCCAGCAGCTTGGCCGGACAGCCTAATGAAAAACTGTTTTTT. Protein: CASSLAGQPNEKLFF. V usage is TRBV5-1 and J usage is TRBJ1-4; a weak D match, TRBD1 (6 bases). Germline CDR1 and CDR2: SGHRS and YFSETQ. The CDR3 contains 15 residues. The V and J ends lost 0 bases and 3 bases respectively, with 9 bases between them.